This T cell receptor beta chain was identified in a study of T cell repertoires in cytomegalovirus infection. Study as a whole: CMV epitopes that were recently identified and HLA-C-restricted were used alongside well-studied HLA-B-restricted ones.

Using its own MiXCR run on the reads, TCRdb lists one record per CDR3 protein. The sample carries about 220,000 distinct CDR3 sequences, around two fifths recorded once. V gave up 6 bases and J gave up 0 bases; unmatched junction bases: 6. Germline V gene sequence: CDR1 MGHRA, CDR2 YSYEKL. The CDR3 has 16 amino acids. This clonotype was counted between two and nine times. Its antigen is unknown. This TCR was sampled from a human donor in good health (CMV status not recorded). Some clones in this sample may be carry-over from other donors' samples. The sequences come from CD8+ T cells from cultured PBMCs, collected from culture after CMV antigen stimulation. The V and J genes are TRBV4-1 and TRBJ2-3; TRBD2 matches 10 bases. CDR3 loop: CASRSTSGFSTDTQYF. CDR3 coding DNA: TGCGCCAGCAGATCGACTAGCGGGTTCAGCACAGATACGCAGTATTTT.